This T cell receptor beta chain was captured in a study of blood T cell repertoires in COVID-19. Study summary: Italy, Spain and the United States were the sources of the convalescent and acute COVID-19 samples.

With 4 bases clipped from V and 0 bases from J, the junction kept 3 bases outside the gene matches. From germline, CDR1 is LNHDA and CDR2 SQIVND (reference sequence). The CDR3 loop spans 14 amino acids. Per the study methods: The assay estimated nucleated cells by amplifying reference gene primers. Produced via immunoSEQ multiplex PCR; TCRdb's table is partial and in-frame only. D and trimming come from the DNA, and the V and J calls and clone size come from that table. Found here are 150,000 or so clones, over 80% of them singletons; the top ten hold 2.9%. This receptor was identified in a woman aged 55-70 years with acute or convalescent COVID-19. The V and J genes are TRBV19 and TRBJ2-7; the match to TRBD1 covers 7 bases. The material sequenced was peripheral blood. The CDR3 protein is CASSNRDSSYEQYF. CDR3 in DNA: TGTGCCAGTAGTAACCGGGACAGCTCCTACGAGCAGTACTTC.